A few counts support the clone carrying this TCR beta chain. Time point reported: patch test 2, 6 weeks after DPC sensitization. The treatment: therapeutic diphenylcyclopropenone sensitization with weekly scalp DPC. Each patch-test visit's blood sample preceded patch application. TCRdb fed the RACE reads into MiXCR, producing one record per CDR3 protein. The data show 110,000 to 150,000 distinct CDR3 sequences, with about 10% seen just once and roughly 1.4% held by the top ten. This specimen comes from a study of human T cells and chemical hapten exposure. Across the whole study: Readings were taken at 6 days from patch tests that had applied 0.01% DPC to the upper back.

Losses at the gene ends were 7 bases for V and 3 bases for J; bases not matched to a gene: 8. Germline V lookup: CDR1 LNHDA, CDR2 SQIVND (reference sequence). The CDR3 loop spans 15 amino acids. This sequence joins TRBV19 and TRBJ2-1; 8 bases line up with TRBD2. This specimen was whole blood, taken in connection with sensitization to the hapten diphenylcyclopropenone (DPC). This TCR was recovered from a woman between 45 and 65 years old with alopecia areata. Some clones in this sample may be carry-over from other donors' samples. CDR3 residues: CASTNTGTSYNEQFF. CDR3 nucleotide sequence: TGTGCCAGTACTAACACCGGGACTAGCTACAATGAGCAGTTCTTC.